This record concerns one TCR beta chain sequence. Clones were read by immunoSEQ multiplex PCR, and TCRdb kept only the in-frame ones, dropping some. The sample contains under 80,000 clones, less than 95% of which appear only once. The CDR3 is 17 amino acids. Germline V CDR1 and CDR2: LNHDA, SQIVND (reference sequence). V was pared by 3 bases and J by 1 base, with 18 bases between. The data derive from a study of OX40 agonist ivuxolimab in advanced cancers. Sequencing used CD4+ or CD8+ T cells sorted from blood, obtained in a trial of the OX40 agonist ivuxolimab. The rearrangement links TRBV19 to TRBJ2-5; D is perhaps TRBD2 (6 bases). The receptor was isolated from an adult with an advanced solid tumor such as melanoma, head and neck, liver or kidney cancer. The CDR3 DNA is TGTGCCAGTAGTATGAGGTTATCGGGGGACTTCCAAGAGACCCAGTACTTC. This gives the protein CASSMRLSGDFQETQYF.